The rows below give T cell receptor beta chains drawn from one sample of a study of blood T cell repertoires in COVID-19. Produced via immunoSEQ multiplex PCR; TCRdb's table is partial and in-frame only. The table includes around 170,000 clones, over 80% detected once. Specimen: peripheral blood. The receptors shown here come from a woman between 40 and 55 years old with acute or convalescent COVID-19. Each CDR3 is given with its conserved first and last residue. The D gene is left open where the match is weak. Size is omitted from some rows. Given values are once, few, many or a class for expanded clones.

CDR3 DNA,CDR3 protein,D gene,V gene,J gene,clone size
TGTGCCAGTAGTATAGGGGCGGGAATTCCTTACGAGCAGTACTTC,CASSIGAGIPYEQYF,.,TRBV19,TRBJ2-7,.
TGTGCCACCAGTGAGCGCACTAGCGGGACCTACAATGAGCAGTTCTTC,CATSERTSGTYNEQFF,TRBD2,TRBV24-1,TRBJ2-1,.
TGTGCCAGCAGAAAGGGAGGACAGGTGAACACTGAAGCTTTCTTT,CASRKGGQVNTEAFF,TRBD1,TRBV28,TRBJ1-1,.
TGTGCCAGCAGTTACGCCGGGACAGAAGCTTTCTTT,CASSYAGTEAFF,.,TRBV6-2/TRBV6-3,TRBJ1-1,.
TGTGCCAGTAGTGGAGTTGCAGCCCGCAATGAGCAGTTCTTC,CASSGVAARNEQFF,.,TRBV19,TRBJ2-1,few
TGCAGCGTACAGGGGGGGAGCAATCAGCCCCAGCATTTT,CSVQGGSNQPQHF,TRBD1,TRBV29-1,TRBJ1-5,.
TGTGCCAGCAGCGTAAGTGCTGAACCTATTTCACCCCTCCACTTT,CASSVSAEPISPLHF,.,TRBV9,TRBJ1-6,.
TGCAGCGTCCCCCCACAGGGGGGAGATGGCTACACCTTC,CSVPPQGGDGYTF,TRBD1,TRBV29-1,TRBJ1-2,.
TGTGCCCAGGTGGGCCACACTGAAGCTTTCTTT,CAQVGHTEAFF,.,TRBV27,TRBJ1-1,.
TGTGCCAGCAGCCAAGGGGGCCACCTCTCTGGAAACACCATATATTTT,CASSQGGHLSGNTIYF,.,TRBV3-1/TRBV3-2,TRBJ1-3,.
TGTGCCAGCAGCTTAGTCGGAGGGACAGGGGGCGGTAATTCACCCCTCCACTTT,CASSLVGGTGGGNSPLHF,TRBD1,TRBV7-2,TRBJ1-6,.
TGTGCCTGGAGCGCCGGGAGTGAGGCAGATACGCAGTATTTT,CAWSAGSEADTQYF,.,TRBV30,TRBJ2-3,.
TGTGCCAGCAGCTTGACAGTTTCCTATGGCTACACCTTC,CASSLTVSYGYTF,.,TRBV5-4,TRBJ1-2,.
TGCGCCAGCAGCCAGGAGCCACTAGCGGGGAATTACGAGCAGTACTTC,CASSQEPLAGNYEQYF,TRBD2,TRBV4-1,TRBJ2-7,.
TGCGCCAGCAGCAGCGACTCTGGGGCCAACGTCCTGACTTTC,CASSSDSGANVLTF,.,TRBV5-1,TRBJ2-6,.
TGTGCCAGCAGCCCCCGGTCAGGAAAATACTATGGCTACACCTTC,CASSPRSGKYYGYTF,.,TRBV25-1,TRBJ1-2,.
TGTGCCAGCAGCCAATTGCAAGGGGGACCAGGCTACGAGCAGTACTTC,CASSQLQGGPGYEQYF,.,TRBV14,TRBJ2-7,.
TGTGCCAGTAGTCCCCGGGACAGGCCTCTATGGGGCTACACCTTC,CASSPRDRPLWGYTF,TRBD1,TRBV19,TRBJ1-2,.
TGTGCCAGCAGCCAAGCAGGGGGCATAGGCTATGGCTACACCTTC,CASSQAGGIGYGYTF,TRBD1,TRBV27,TRBJ1-2,once
TGTGCCAGCAGTCAAGCGGGGTCGACCTACAATGAGCAGTTCTTC,CASSQAGSTYNEQFF,TRBD2,TRBV28,TRBJ2-1,.
TGCGCCAGCAGCGTGGACCCAGCGGAAATCTACGAGCAGTACTTC,CASSVDPAEIYEQYF,.,TRBV5-1,TRBJ2-7,few
TGTGCCACCTCACCGGGACAGGGCGCAGATACGCAGTATTTT,CATSPGQGADTQYF,TRBD1,TRBV6-5,TRBJ2-3,once
TGTGCCAGCAGTTTATTTCGGACCTCTGCCGGGAGGGCCCTGGTGACAGATACGCAGTATTTT,CASSLFRTSAGRALVTDTQYF,TRBD2,TRBV27,TRBJ2-3,.
TGTGCCAGCAGCCGAGACCAAAGGGGAGGTGCTAACTATGGCTACACCTTC,CASSRDQRGGANYGYTF,.,TRBV4-2,TRBJ1-2,few
TGTGCCAGCAGGGAAAGACTAGCGGGGGGTGTAGATACGCAGTATTTT,CASRERLAGGVDTQYF,TRBD2,TRBV2,TRBJ2-3,once
TGTGCCATCAGTGCGGGGGGAGGGGAGACCCAGTACTTC,CAISAGGGETQYF,TRBD2,TRBV10-3,TRBJ2-5,.
TGTGCCACCAGCACCGGACAGATGGTGAACACTGAAGCTTTCTTT,CATSTGQMVNTEAFF,.,TRBV15,TRBJ1-1,.
TGTGCCAGCAGCGCCGGTGGGGGGGGGCCGGTGGCTAACTATGGCTACACCTTC,CASSAGGGGPVANYGYTF,.,TRBV11-2,TRBJ1-2,.